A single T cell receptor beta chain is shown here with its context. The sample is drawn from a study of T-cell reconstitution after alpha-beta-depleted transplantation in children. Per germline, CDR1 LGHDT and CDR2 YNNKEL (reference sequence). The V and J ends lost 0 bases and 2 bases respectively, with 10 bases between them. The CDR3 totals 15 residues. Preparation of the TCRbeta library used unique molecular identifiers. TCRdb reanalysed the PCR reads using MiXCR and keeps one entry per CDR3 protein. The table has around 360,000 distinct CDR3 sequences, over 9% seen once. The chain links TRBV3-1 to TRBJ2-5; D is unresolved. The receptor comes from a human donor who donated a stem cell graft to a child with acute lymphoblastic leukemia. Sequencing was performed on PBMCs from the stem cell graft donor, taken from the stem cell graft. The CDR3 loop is CASSQDQALQETQYF. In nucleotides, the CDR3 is TGTGCCAGCAGCCAAGATCAGGCCTTACAAGAGACCCAGTACTTC.